This TCR beta chain is from a study of blood T cell repertoires in COVID-19. For the study at large: The United States, Italy and Spain provided the acute and convalescent COVID-19 samples.

The table came from immunoSEQ multiplex PCR; TCRdb's copy has only in-frame clones and leaves some out. The sample has 50,000 to 70,000 clones; roughly 88% are singletons. The sequencing sample was made of peripheral blood. The source is a man between 60 and 75 years old with acute or convalescent COVID-19.

The CDR3 here is CASSLKGTGDNEQFF. For the CDR3, the DNA is TGCGCCAGCAGCTTGAAAGGGACAGGTGACAATGAGCAGTTCTTC. V gene TRBV5-1 combines with J gene TRBJ2-1; 8 nucleotides agree with TRBD1. The CDR3 is made up of 15 amino acids. Germline values: CDR1 SGHRS, CDR2 YFSETQ. V trimming: 1 base; J trimming: 5 bases; junction bases outside the gene matches: 5. The variable domain in full, completed from reference TRBV5-1 and TRBJ2-1, reads KAGVTQTPRYLIKTRGQQVTLSCSPISGHRSVSWYQQTPGQGLQFLFEYFSETQRNKGNFPGRFSGRQFSNSRSEMNVSTLELGDSALYLCASSLKGTGDNEQFFGPGTRLTVL.